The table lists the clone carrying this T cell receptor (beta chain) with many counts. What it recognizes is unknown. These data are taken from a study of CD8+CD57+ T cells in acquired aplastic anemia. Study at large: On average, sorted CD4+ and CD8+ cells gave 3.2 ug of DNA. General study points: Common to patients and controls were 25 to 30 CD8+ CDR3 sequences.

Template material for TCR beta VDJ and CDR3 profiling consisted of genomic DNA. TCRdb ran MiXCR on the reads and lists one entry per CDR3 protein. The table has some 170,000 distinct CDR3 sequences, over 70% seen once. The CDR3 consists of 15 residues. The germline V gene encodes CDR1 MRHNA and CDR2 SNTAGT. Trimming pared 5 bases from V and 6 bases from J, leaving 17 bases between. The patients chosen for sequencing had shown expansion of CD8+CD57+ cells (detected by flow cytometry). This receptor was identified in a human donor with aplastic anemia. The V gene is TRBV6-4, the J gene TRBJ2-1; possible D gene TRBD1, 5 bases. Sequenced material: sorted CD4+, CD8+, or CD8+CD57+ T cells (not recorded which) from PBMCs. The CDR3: CASSPTTQGSNEQFF. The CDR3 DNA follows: TGTGCCAGCAGTCCAACTACCCAGGGATCCAATGAGCAGTTCTTC.